Shown below are 7 T cell receptor beta chains from a single sample sequenced in a study of cytomegalovirus exposure and HLA in healthy donors. PCR involved 60 Vbeta and 13 Jbeta primers. The method was immunoSEQ multiplex PCR; TCRdb's version includes in-frame clones alone and lacks a portion of them. The sample consists of 130,000 to 150,000 clones, about three quarters of them appearing once. The sample consisted of PBMCs. The receptors here all came from a man younger than 35 in good health and CMV-seronegative.

The J gene is TRBJ2-7, the V gene TRBV5-6; D not certain. Trimming left V 3 bases short and J 0 bases short, with 10 bases between. CDR3 length: 14 amino acids. Germline CDR1 and CDR2: SGHDT and YYEEEE. CDR3 nucleotide sequence: TGTGCCAGCAGCTCTCGGGTGACCTCCTACGAGCAGTACTTC. It yields the protein CASSSRVTSYEQYF.

This clone was seen a handful of times. The V and J genes are TRBV7-2 and TRBJ2-7; D is possibly TRBD2 (6 bases). Germline V lookup: CDR1 SGHTA, CDR2 FQGNSA. The CDR3 length is 15 residues. The V gene lost 1 base and the J gene lost 0 bases, with 10 bases spanning the gap. DNA for the CDR3: TGTGCCAGCAGCTTAGGTAGCGGCCGCTCCTACGAGCAGTACTTC. This gives the protein CASSLGSGRSYEQYF.

The chain links TRBV19 to TRBJ1-2, with TRBD1 as a possible D gene (5 bases). Germline V gene lookup returns CDR1 LNHDA and CDR2 SQIVND (reference sequence). The CDR3 runs 14 residues. V was trimmed by 10 bases and J by 4 bases, leaving 19 bases between them. The CDR3 here is CATARGETAYGYTF. The DNA of the CDR3 is TGTGCCACCGCTCGCGGAGAGACAGCCTATGGCTACACCTTC.

V and J are TRBV19 and TRBJ1-1; no clear D. From germline, CDR1 is LNHDA and CDR2 SQIVND (reference sequence). There are 12 residues in the CDR3. V was shortened by 6 bases and J by 4 bases, with 9 bases between the two germline ends. This chain's CDR3 is CASSPSGTEAFF. The CDR3 region has the DNA TGTGCCAGTAGCCCGTCGGGCACTGAAGCTTTCTTT.

This chain uses TRBV9 with TRBJ2-3; 15 bases match TRBD2. Per the germline V gene, CDR1 is SGDLS and CDR2 is YYNGEE. J was trimmed by 1 base and V by 2 bases; bases with no gene match: 8. The CDR3 is made up of 19 amino acids. This chain's CDR3 is CASSVSARTSGRGTDTQYF. The CDR3 DNA sequence: TGTGCCAGCAGCGTGTCAGCACGGACTAGCGGGAGGGGCACAGATACGCAGTATTTT.

The chain recombines TRBV4-1 with TRBJ2-7, with 9 bases matching TRBD1. Germline V gene data show CDR1 as MGHRA and CDR2 as YSYEKL. The CDR3 extends over 16 amino acids. V dropped 1 base and J dropped 2; count of bases not matched to a gene: 6. CDR3 in amino acids: CASSQVGQGSPYEQYF. CDR3 sequence (DNA): TGCGCCAGCAGCCAAGTGGGACAGGGATCCCCCTACGAGCAGTACTTC.

The CDR3 sequence is CASSPLLTGGDEQYF. The CDR3 nucleotides are TGTGCCAGCTCACCACTCCTTACAGGGGGCGACGAGCAGTACTTC. The chain links TRBV18 to TRBJ2-7; 9 positions agree with TRBD1. The V gene's germline CDR1 is KGHSH and CDR2 LQKENI. This CDR3 spans 15 amino acids. Losses at the gene ends were 1 base for V and 5 bases for J; bases not matched to a gene: 6.